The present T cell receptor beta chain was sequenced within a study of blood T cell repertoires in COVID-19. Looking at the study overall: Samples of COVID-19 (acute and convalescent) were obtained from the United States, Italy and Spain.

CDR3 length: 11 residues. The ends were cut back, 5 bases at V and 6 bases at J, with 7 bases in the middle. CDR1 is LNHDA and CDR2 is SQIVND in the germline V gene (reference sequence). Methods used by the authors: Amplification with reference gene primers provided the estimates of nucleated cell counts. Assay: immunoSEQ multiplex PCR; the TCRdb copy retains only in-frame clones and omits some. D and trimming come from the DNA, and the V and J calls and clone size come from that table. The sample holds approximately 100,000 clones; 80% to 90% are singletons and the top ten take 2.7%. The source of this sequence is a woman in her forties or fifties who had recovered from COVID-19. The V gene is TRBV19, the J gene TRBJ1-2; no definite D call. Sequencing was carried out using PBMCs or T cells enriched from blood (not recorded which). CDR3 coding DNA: TGTGCCAGTAGTGAACTGGATGGCTACACCTTC. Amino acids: CASSELDGYTF.